Reported below is one T cell receptor (beta chain). The antigen is undetermined. Trimming shortened V by 4 bases and J by 3 bases, and 4 bases separated the two germline ends. This CDR3 is 12 amino acids long. Germline values: CDR1 KGHSH, CDR2 LQKENI. The sample is drawn from a study of OX40 agonist ivuxolimab in advanced cancers. Whole-study context: Recorded diagnoses for dose-escalation patients were hepatocellular carcinoma, melanoma, renal cell or head and neck cancer. Three individuals attained partial responses, comprising one hepatocellular carcinoma case and two cutaneous melanoma cases. Overall study findings and caveats: Not determined was the antigen specificity of the expanded peripheral T cells.

The repertoire was sequenced with immunoSEQ multiplex PCR; TCRdb's copy has only in-frame clones and lacks some. The sample lists about 18,000 clones; roughly 84% were seen once. This sequence originates from an adult with an advanced solid tumor such as melanoma, head and neck, liver or kidney cancer. This chain joins TRBV18 and TRBJ1-5; D ambiguous. Sequenced here: CD4+ or CD8+ T cells sorted from blood, sampled in a trial of the OX40 agonist ivuxolimab. The DNA for the CDR3 is TGTGCCAGCTCACTGTCCAATCAGCCCCAGCATTTT. Translated, it gives CASSLSNQPQHF. The complete variable domain, with remaining parts taken from reference TRBV18 and TRBJ1-5, reads NAGVMQNPRHLVRRRGQEARLRCSPMKGHSHVYWYRQLPEEGLKFMVYLQKENIIDESGMPKERFSAEFPKEGPSILRIQQVVRGDSAAYFCASSLSNQPQHFGDGTRLSIL.